Listed below are T cell receptor beta chains from one sample, sequenced in a study of beta chain features in type 1 diabetes. Method: immunoSEQ multiplex PCR; TCRdb's copy keeps in-frame clones and lacks some. Of hundreds of thousands of clones listed, more than 13% are singletons. Sequenced input: naive CD4+ T cells from blood. All receptors derive from a man aged 25 to 45 with type 1 diabetes. The CDR3 runs from the conserved cysteine through the conserved F or W.

v_call: TRBV7-2; cdr3_length: 13; cdr3_aa: CASSFNTGNTIYF
v_call: TRBV7-8; cdr3_length: 15; cdr3_aa: CASSPSGRSYNEQFF
v_call: TRBV30; cdr3_length: 15; cdr3_aa: CASTVGTGGVDTQYF
v_call: TRBV18; cdr3_length: 14; cdr3_aa: CASSPRRETGELFF
v_call: TRBV5-1; cdr3_length: 13; cdr3_aa: CASSKGHTDTQYF
v_call: TRBV6-5; cdr3_length: 14; cdr3_aa: CASSYSLVGNIQYF
v_call: TRBV29-1; cdr3_length: 14; cdr3_aa: CSVGTRLVVDTQYF
v_call: TRBV9; cdr3_length: 13; cdr3_aa: CASSVSLSGEQYF
v_call: TRBV28; cdr3_length: 13; cdr3_aa: CASSLTGDYEQYF
v_call: TRBV2; cdr3_length: 14; cdr3_aa: CASSENSESQPQHF
v_call: TRBV5-6; cdr3_length: 15; cdr3_aa: CASRLTSGRYNEQFF
v_call: TRBV18; cdr3_length: 15; cdr3_aa: CASSPQSQGAYEQYF